This TCR beta chain stems from a study of radiation and T cells in renal cell carcinoma. In the study overall: Nephrectomy followed 15 Gy stereotactic body radiation by 4 weeks. The study, taken as a whole, reports: Baseline intratumoral clonotype presence is unknown without pretreatment biopsies.

The V end lost 7 bases, the J end lost 8 bases, and 20 bases lay between the germline ends. From germline, CDR1 is MDHEN and CDR2 SYDVKM. The CDR3 contains 15 residues. The time point was: baseline pretreatment blood. As for treatment: 15 Gy SBRT to primary tumor, nephrectomy 4 weeks later. Radiation-treated patients gave blood at baseline, week 2 and week 4. The patient's renal cell carcinoma had clear cell pathology. The protocol was immunoSEQ multiplex PCR, while the TCRdb copy is restricted to in-frame clones and leaves out a portion. The sample gives about 160,000 clones, about 85% of which show up once; 4.1% is in the top ten. Turning to this clone: Its target is not known.

The TCR comes from a woman between 65 and 79 years old with renal cell carcinoma. The gene calls are TRBV28 and TRBJ1-4, with D perhaps TRBD1 (6 bases). The sequencing here drew on blood, taken from a patient whose treatment included radiotherapy and nephrectomy. DNA of the CDR3: TGTGCCAGCAAAGAACGGGGGGCGCAAGGCGAAAAACTGTTTTTT. Encoded protein: CASKERGAQGEKLFF. The full variable domain, its missing parts supplied by reference TRBV28 and TRBJ1-4, is DVKVTQSSRYLVKRTGEKVFLECVQDMDHENMFWYRQDPGLGLRLIYFSYDVKMKEKGDIPEGYSVSREKKERFSLILESASTNQTSMYLCASKERGAQGEKLFFGSGTQLSVL.